This entry features one T cell receptor (beta chain) sequence. RNA amounts of about 0.5 to 1 ug underwent reverse transcription with random hexamers. Each CDR3 protein is one row after TCRdb ran MiXCR on the immunoSEQ multiplex PCR reads. The sample lists 95,000 to 150,000 distinct CDR3 sequences; roughly 94% were seen once. Germline V gene sequence: CDR1 LGHNA, CDR2 YSLEER. This CDR3 is 15 amino acids long. Trimming shortened V by 0 bases and J by 4 bases, and 12 bases separated the two germline ends. This entry belongs to a study of CD8 T cells in Susac syndrome. Sequenced input: CD8+ T cells from PBMCs. The receptor was derived from a human donor with Susac syndrome. V usage is TRBV4-3 and J usage is TRBJ1-2; a possible D gene is TRBD1 (5 bases). The CDR3 is CASSQDRGARYGYTF. The CDR3 DNA reads TGCGCCAGCAGCCAAGATCGAGGGGCTCGCTATGGCTACACCTTC.